These 30 T cell receptor beta chains share one sample of origin, sequenced in a study of T cells in tuberculosis. Sorting used thawed, overnight-rested PBMC stained with anti-CD3, a viability dye and GMM-loaded CD1B tetramer. C32 glucose monomycolate from Rhodococcus equi was loaded onto the CD1B tetramers. Sequenced by immunoSEQ multiplex PCR; TCRdb stores in-frame clones only, minus some. The sample has 50,000 or so clones, over 75% seen once. Specimen: CD1b-GMM tetramer-negative cells sorted from PBMCs. These receptor sequences come from an adult woman with latent tuberculosis.

The gene calls are TRBV10-2 and TRBJ1-6, with D perhaps matching TRBD1 (5 bases). This CDR3 has 14 residues. The germline V and J ends were trimmed by 9 bases and 3 bases, with 12 bases remaining between them. The germline V gene has CDR1 WSHSY and CDR2 SAAADI. CDR3 sequence reads: CASAGRIYNSPLHF. The CDR3 bases are TGCGCCAGTGCGGGACGGATCTATAATTCACCCCTCCACTTT.

The rearrangement links TRBV5-1 to TRBJ1-1; tentatively, D is TRBD1 (6 bases). The CDR3 has 14 residues. Germline V gene lookup returns CDR1 SGHRS and CDR2 YFSETQ. Between the trimmed V and J ends, which lost 1 base and 7 bases, there was a span of 14 bases. The DNA for the CDR3 is TGCGCCAGCAGCTTGATTGGGGGGGGCGGTGAAGCTTTCTTT. As protein: CASSLIGGGGEAFF.

The rearrangement joins TRBV4-2 to TRBJ2-7, with 7 bases matching TRBD2. The CDR3 totals 14 residues. V lost 3 bases and J lost 5; bases outside the gene matches: 7. Germline V gene data show CDR1 as LGHNA and CDR2 as YNFKEQ. The CDR3: CASSQGEGFHEQYF. The DNA of the CDR3 is TGTGCCAGCAGCCAGGGGGAGGGCTTCCACGAGCAGTACTTC.

This chain uses TRBV7-9 with TRBJ2-5, with D uncertain. There are 13 residues in the CDR3. V gave up 5 bases and J gave up 4 bases, with 11 bases separating them. The germline gives CDR1 SEHNR, CDR2 FQNEAQ (reference sequence). CDR3: CASSPRHAETQYF. CDR3 DNA: TGTGCCAGCAGCCCTAGGCACGCAGAGACCCAGTACTTC.

In the case of this clone: This sample also contains other DNA sequences that code for the same CDR3. J is TRBJ2-7 and V is TRBV29-1; 12 nucleotides line up with TRBD1. Losses at the gene ends were 7 bases for V and 4 bases for J; bases not matched to a gene: 2. CDR3 length: 12 residues. The germline gives CDR1 SQVTM, CDR2 ANQGSEA. In DNA form, the CDR3 reads TGCAGCGGGGGACAGGGGGCATACGAGCAGTACTTC. Its protein product is CSGGQGAYEQYF.

The chain links TRBV6-1 to TRBJ2-2; the D gene is possibly TRBD2 (5 bases). Trimming cost V 7 bases and J 3 bases, with 9 bases left between them. Germline values: CDR1 MNHNS, CDR2 SASEGT. The CDR3 runs to 13 residues. CDR3 coding DNA: TGTGCCAGCACCCTCGGGGACACCGGGGAGCTGTTTTTT. It is translated as CASTLGDTGELFF.

This clone was found a few times. The V gene is TRBV10-3, the J gene TRBJ2-5, with 8 nucleotides matching TRBD1. Trimming at V came to 4 bases and at J to 2 bases, leaving 0 bases not matched to a gene. Germline loops: CDR1 ENHRY, CDR2 SYGVKD. This CDR3 region has 13 residues. This chain's CDR3 is CAISGTGQETQYF. The CDR3 DNA sequence: TGTGCCATCAGTGGGACAGGGCAAGAGACCCAGTACTTC.

The V call is TRBV19, the J call TRBJ2-5; possibly TRBD1 for D (6 bases). The J call may not be correct, given that the DNA end is closer to TRBJ2-7. The CDR3 sequence is 15 residues long. Germline CDR1 and CDR2: LNHDA and SQIVND (reference sequence). In DNA, the CDR3 is TGTGCCAGTAGTTTGGCCCCGGGACAACTCTACGAGCAGTACTTC. Its protein product is CASSLAPGQLYEQYF.

The chain carries TRBV28 and TRBJ1-1, with D perhaps matching TRBD1 (5 bases). The V gene lost 2 bases and the J gene lost 5 bases, with 9 bases spanning the gap. Germline CDR1 reads MDHEN; CDR2 reads SYDVKM. The CDR3 contains 13 residues. This chain's CDR3 is CASSLRGGTEAFF. Written as DNA, the CDR3 is TGTGCCAGCAGTTTAAGGGGTGGGACTGAAGCTTTCTTT.

The V gene is TRBV7-9, the J gene TRBJ1-2; 9 nucleotides match TRBD1. Germline loops: CDR1 SEHNR, CDR2 FQNEAQ (reference sequence). With V trimmed by 5 bases and J by 3 bases, 7 bases remained unmatched. The CDR3 contains 15 residues. The CDR3 here is CASSLWTGEDYGYTF. CDR3 in DNA: TGTGCCAGCAGCCTGTGGACAGGGGAGGACTATGGCTACACCTTC.

A note on this clone: An end of the junction does not agree with germline; a read error may underlie this. J is TRBJ2-2 and V is TRBV7-6; possible D gene TRBD1, 7 bases. Germline V lookup: CDR1 SGHVS, CDR2 FNYEAQ. CDR3 size: 16 residues. The CDR3 nucleotides are TGTGCCAGCGGCTTGACTTCCAGGGGGGCGACCGGGGAGCTGTTTTTT. Translation: CASGLTSRGATGELFF.

This rearrangement joins TRBV10-3 to TRBJ1-4; TRBD1 matches at 8 bases. CDR3 length equals 15 residues. Germline V CDR1 and CDR2: ENHRY, SYGVKD. V was pared by 4 bases and J by 7 bases, with 8 bases of the junction left unmatched. The CDR3 DNA reads as TGTGCCATCAGTGCGGAAGGGACAGGCGGTGAAAAACTGTTTTTT. Protein: CAISAEGTGGEKLFF.

The V call is TRBV7-6, the J call TRBJ2-2; 7 bases fit TRBD2. The CDR3 contains 15 residues. Per the germline V gene, CDR1 is SGHVS and CDR2 is FNYEAQ. Unmatched junction bases numbered 5, after V lost 5 bases and J lost 2 bases. CDR3 region: CASSPGTTNTGELFF. CDR3 coding DNA: TGTGCCAGCAGCCCAGGGACTACCAACACCGGGGAGCTGTTTTTT.

The CDR3: CASSLEIAGTGELFF. In DNA, the CDR3 is TGTGCCAGCAGCTTAGAGATCGCAGGCACCGGGGAGCTGTTTTTT. The chain couples TRBV7-9 to TRBJ2-2; D call uncertain. The CDR3 extends over 15 amino acids. Germline V gives CDR1 SEHNR, CDR2 FQNEAQ (reference sequence). The V end was cut by 1 base, the J end by 4 bases, with 10 bases between. The full variable domain, with the rest looked up from reference TRBV7-9 and TRBJ2-2, is DTGVSQNPRHKITKRGQNVTFRCDPISEHNRLYWYRQTLGQGPEFLTYFQNEAQLEKSRLLSDRFSAERPKGSFSTLEIQRTEQGDSAMYLCASSLEIAGTGELFFGEGSRLTVL.

V usage is TRBV5-6 and J usage is TRBJ1-2, with TRBD1 matching 8 bases. Trimming cost V 4 bases and J 9 bases; bases outside gene matches: 14. From germline, CDR1 is SGHDT and CDR2 YYEEEE. The length of the CDR3 is 15 residues. In DNA form, the CDR3 reads TGTGCCAGCAGCCTAATACAACAGACAGGGGCGCGCTACACCTTC. This sequence encodes CASSLIQQTGARYTF.

This chain uses TRBV7-2 with TRBJ2-7; 9 bases are shared with TRBD2. The V segment lost 0 bases and the J segment 1 base; nucleotides outside the gene matches: 4. CDR1 SGHTA and CDR2 FQGNSA come from the germline V gene. The CDR3 covers 16 residues. The CDR3: CASSLAGAGGSYEQYF. DNA of the CDR3: TGTGCCAGCAGCTTAGCGGGGGCGGGAGGGTCCTACGAGCAGTACTTC.

The V and J genes are TRBV4-3 and TRBJ2-2; TRBD1 matches at 9 bases. Germline V gene data show CDR1 as LGHNA and CDR2 as YSLEER. The V and J ends lost 0 bases and 2 bases, in that order; junction bases with no gene match: 4. This CDR3 has 17 amino acids. The CDR3, as DNA: TGCGCCAGCAGCCAAGATGGACAGGGGTTTAACACCGGGGAGCTGTTTTTT. This sequence encodes CASSQDGQGFNTGELFF.

The V and J genes are TRBV7-8 and TRBJ2-7; TRBD1 might be the D (7 bases). CDR1 SGHVS and CDR2 FQNEAQ come from the germline V gene. The CDR3 spans 15 residues. V lost 5 bases and J lost 4, with 18 bases in between. The CDR3 nucleotides read TGTGCCAGCAGCCTTGCGGGACAGCCTTTTTACGAGCAGTACTTC. Its translation: CASSLAGQPFYEQYF. Looking up the rest from reference TRBV7-8 and TRBJ2-7 gives the full variable domain: GAGVSQSPRYKVAKRGQDVALRCDPISGHVSLFWYQQALGQGPEFLTYFQNEAQLDKSGLPSDRFFAERPEGSVSTLKIQRTQQEDSAVYLCASSLAGQPFYEQYFGPGTRLTVT.

This rearrangement joins TRBV9 to TRBJ2-5; D call uncertain. Trimming cost V 0 bases and J 4 bases, with 10 bases left between them. The CDR3 totals 14 residues. Germline V CDR1 and CDR2: SGDLS, YYNGEE. CDR3: CASSVANGRETQYF. For the CDR3, the DNA is TGTGCCAGCAGCGTAGCGAACGGTCGAGAGACCCAGTACTTC. Full variable domain (rest looked up from reference TRBV9 and TRBJ2-5): DSGVTQTPKHLITATGQRVTLRCSPRSGDLSVYWYQQSLDQGLQFLIQYYNGEERAKGNILERFSAQQFPDLHSELNLSSLELGDSALYFCASSVANGRETQYFGPGTRLLVL.

V gene TRBV4-3 combines with J gene TRBJ2-1; TRBD2 aligns across 11 bases. J was trimmed by 5 bases and V by 3 bases; bases with no gene match: 6. Germline V gene lookup returns CDR1 LGHNA and CDR2 YSLEER. The CDR3 contains 16 residues. The CDR3: CASSQGRLAGNNEQFF. The CDR3 DNA follows: TGCGCCAGCAGCCAGGGCAGACTAGCGGGGAACAATGAGCAGTTCTTC.

The V call is TRBV2, the J call TRBJ2-2; perhaps TRBD1 as D (6 bases). V lost 7 bases, J lost 7 bases, and 19 bases lay in between. The germline gives CDR1 SNHLY, CDR2 FYNNEI. The CDR3 consists of 15 residues. The CDR3 loop is CASTPQGRYGGELFF. Here the CDR3 DNA reads TGTGCCAGCACCCCTCAGGGGCGGTATGGCGGGGAGCTGTTTTTT.

V usage is TRBV29-1 and J usage is TRBJ2-3, with 16 bases aligning to TRBD2. Germline V CDR1 and CDR2: SQVTM, ANQGSEA. This CDR3 is built from 18 residues. The V and J ends lost 6 bases and 1 base, in that order; junction bases with no gene match: 10. Written as DNA, the CDR3 is TGCAGCGTGAAAGGGACTAGCGGGAGGGCCGCGGGCACAGATACGCAGTATTTT. As protein: CSVKGTSGRAAGTDTQYF.

This chain uses TRBV4-1 with TRBJ2-1, with a possible D match to TRBD2 (6 bases). CDR1 and CDR2 from the germline V gene are MGHRA and YSYEKL. V was pared by 0 bases and J by 5 bases, with 17 bases between. The CDR3 consists of 17 residues. CDR3 sequence reads: CASSQDAPLERDNEQFF. The CDR3 DNA reads as TGCGCCAGCAGCCAAGATGCCCCCCTCGAGCGGGACAATGAGCAGTTCTTC.

The rearrangement uses TRBV29-1 and TRBJ1-1, with D unclear. The CDR3 totals 12 residues. Germline lookup yields CDR1 SQVTM and CDR2 ANQGSEA. V was shortened by 4 bases and J by 5 bases, with 11 bases between the two germline ends. The CDR3 protein is CSVVQSGTEAFF. The CDR3 coding sequence is TGCAGCGTTGTTCAATCGGGGACTGAAGCTTTCTTT.

The chain links TRBV30 to TRBJ1-2, with 8 bases that match TRBD1. With V trimmed by 0 bases and J by 7 bases, 4 bases remained unmatched. Germline V lookup: CDR1 GTSNPN, CDR2 SVGIG (reference sequence). CDR3 length: 13 residues. CDR3 in DNA: TGTGCCTGGAGTGTATCAGGGGGCTCTGGCTACACCTTC. It codes for CAWSVSGGSGYTF.

The V call is TRBV7-3, the J call TRBJ2-1; maybe TRBD1 (6 bases). The CDR3 length is 12 residues. Germline values: CDR1 SGHTA, CDR2 FQGTGA. The V end was cut by 5 bases, the J end by 10 bases, with 12 bases between. The DNA for the CDR3 is TGTGCCAGCAGCCTACAGGGAAACGAGCAGTTCTTC. This translates into CASSLQGNEQFF.

V and J are TRBV7-8 and TRBJ2-2; TRBD2 aligns across 7 bases. This CDR3 comprises 15 residues. J lost 2 bases, V lost 8 bases, and 8 bases had no gene match. CDR1 and CDR2 from the germline V gene are SGHVS and FQNEAQ. CDR3 sequence: CASLLRGTNTGELFF. CDR3 sequence (DNA): TGTGCCAGCTTGCTGCGGGGGACCAACACCGGGGAGCTGTTTTTT.

The CDR3 DNA follows: TGTGCCAGCAGCCCACTAGCGGGGGAGTCCTACAATGAGCAGTTCTTC. It codes for CASSPLAGESYNEQFF. This sequence joins TRBV9 and TRBJ2-1, with 11 bases aligning to TRBD2. This CDR3 has 16 amino acids. CDR1 is SGDLS and CDR2 is YYNGEE in the germline V gene. With 4 bases clipped from V and 1 base from J, the junction kept 4 bases outside the gene matches. Combining the CDR3 with reference TRBV9 and TRBJ2-1 gives the whole variable domain DSGVTQTPKHLITATGQRVTLRCSPRSGDLSVYWYQQSLDQGLQFLIQYYNGEERAKGNILERFSAQQFPDLHSELNLSSLELGDSALYFCASSPLAGESYNEQFFGPGTRLTVL.

This chain connects TRBV7-8 to TRBJ1-2, with a possible D match to TRBD1 (6 bases). The CDR3 has 14 amino acids. Germline lookup yields CDR1 SGHVS and CDR2 FQNEAQ. Trimming stripped 4 bases from V and 0 bases from J, with 9 bases between. In DNA form, the CDR3 reads TGTGCCAGCAGCTCCGGGACAACTAACTATGGCTACACCTTC. It codes for CASSSGTTNYGYTF. Drawing the rest from reference TRBV7-8 and TRBJ1-2, the complete variable domain is GAGVSQSPRYKVAKRGQDVALRCDPISGHVSLFWYQQALGQGPEFLTYFQNEAQLDKSGLPSDRFFAERPEGSVSTLKIQRTQQEDSAVYLCASSSGTTNYGYTFGSGTRLTVV.

CDR3 loop: CASRRQGGDEQYF. CDR3 sequence (DNA): TGTGCCAGCAGGAGACAGGGGGGGGACGAGCAGTACTTC. The V call is TRBV28, the J call TRBJ2-7; 9 positions agree with TRBD1. The CDR3 loop spans 13 amino acids. The germline V gene encodes CDR1 MDHEN and CDR2 SYDVKM. Unmatched junction bases numbered 5, after V lost 6 bases and J lost 5 bases.